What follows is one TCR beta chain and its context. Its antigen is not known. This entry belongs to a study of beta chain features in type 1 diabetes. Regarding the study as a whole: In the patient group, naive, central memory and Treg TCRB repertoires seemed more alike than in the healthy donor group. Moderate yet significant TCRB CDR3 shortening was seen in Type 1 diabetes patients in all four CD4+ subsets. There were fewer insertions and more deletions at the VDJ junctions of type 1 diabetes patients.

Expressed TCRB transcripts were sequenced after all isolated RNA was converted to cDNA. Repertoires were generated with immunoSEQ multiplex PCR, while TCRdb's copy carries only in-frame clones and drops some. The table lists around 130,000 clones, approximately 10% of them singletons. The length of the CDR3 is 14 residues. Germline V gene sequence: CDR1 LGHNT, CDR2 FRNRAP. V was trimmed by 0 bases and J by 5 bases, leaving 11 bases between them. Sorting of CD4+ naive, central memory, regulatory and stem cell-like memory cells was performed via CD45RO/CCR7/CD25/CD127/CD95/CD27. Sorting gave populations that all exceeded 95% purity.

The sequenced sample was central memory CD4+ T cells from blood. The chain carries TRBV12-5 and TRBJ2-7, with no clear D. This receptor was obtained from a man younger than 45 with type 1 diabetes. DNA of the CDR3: TGTGCTAGTGGTTTGGTAGCTAACCGAGACGAGCAGTACTTC. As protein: CASGLVANRDEQYF.